These 30 T cell receptor beta chains originate from one sample sequenced in a study of naive and memory T cell subsets. An equimolar mix of two oligonucleotides served as the beta constant-region primer for TRBC1 and TRBC2. Via MiXCR, TCRdb re-called the UMI-ligation and nested PCR reads, giving one row per CDR3 protein. The table includes 130,000 to 150,000 distinct CDR3 sequences, over 15% detected once. The specimen sequenced was naive CD4+ T cells from blood. The receptor set was obtained from a human donor in good health.

This clonotype was seen a few times. The rearrangement joins TRBV4-1 to TRBJ1-1; 8 positions match TRBD1. Germline CDR1 and CDR2: MGHRA and YSYEKL. CDR3 length: 15 residues. V dropped 1 base and J dropped 3; count of bases not matched to a gene: 4. The CDR3 loop is CASSQAGQGYTEAFF. The CDR3 nucleotides read TGCGCCAGCAGCCAAGCCGGACAGGGATACACTGAAGCTTTCTTT.

This clonotype was seen a single time. Here the CDR3 reads CASSTTGQGSQPQHF. DNA for the CDR3: TGTGCCAGTAGTACTACGGGACAGGGGTCTCAGCCCCAGCATTTT. The chain employs TRBV19 and TRBJ1-5; 10 bases are a match to TRBD1. This CDR3 region has 15 residues. Germline CDR1 reads LNHDA; CDR2 reads SQIVND (reference sequence). The V segment lost 4 bases and the J segment 6 bases; nucleotides outside the gene matches: 6. Using reference TRBV19 and TRBJ1-5 for the parts outside the CDR3, the full variable domain is DGGITQSPKYLFRKEGQNVTLSCEQNLNHDAMYWYRQDPGQGLRLIYYSQIVNDFQKGDIAEGYSVSREKKESFPLTVTSAQKNPTAFYLCASSTTGQGSQPQHFGDGTRLSIL.

The J gene is TRBJ2-4, the V gene TRBV6-2 or TRBV6-3, with 15 bases identical to TRBD2. CDR3 length: 21 residues. Germline values: CDR1 MNHEY, CDR2 SVGEGT. V shed 2 bases and J 0 bases; nucleotides not matched to a gene: 11. The CDR3 DNA sequence: TGTGCCAGCAGTTACGCACCGGGACTAGCGGGAGGTTTGCGAGCCAAAAACATTCAGTACTTC. As protein: CASSYAPGLAGGLRAKNIQYF.

This clonotype was seen more than once but under ten times. The junction departs from the called germline gene at one end, perhaps through a read error. The chain carries TRBV29-1 and TRBJ2-7; D could derive from TRBD1 or TRBD2 (5 bases each). Germline-derived CDR1 and CDR2 are SQVTM and ANQGSEA. This CDR3 is built from 11 residues. CDR3 DNA sequence: TGCAGCGTTGATTTGGGGGTAGAGGAGCGCTTC. Protein: CSVDLGVEERF.

This chain connects TRBV18 to TRBJ1-5; no clear D. The ends were cut back, 3 bases at V and 0 bases at J, with 15 bases in the middle. The CDR3 is made up of 17 amino acids. Per germline, CDR1 KGHSH and CDR2 LQKENI. The CDR3 loop reads CASSPYSAALSNQPQHF. CDR3 DNA sequence: TGTGCCAGCTCACCTTACTCAGCCGCACTTAGCAATCAGCCCCAGCATTTT.

In its sample, this clonotype was seen a few times. The J gene is TRBJ1-1, the V gene TRBV28; unclear D gene. Germline loops: CDR1 MDHEN, CDR2 SYDVKM. V was shortened by 3 bases and J by 10 bases, with 15 bases between the two germline ends. The CDR3 runs to 13 residues. CDR3 region: CASSFQTSGLAFF. The CDR3 DNA follows: TGTGCCAGCAGTTTCCAAACAAGCGGGTTAGCTTTCTTT.

This clonotype appeared a few times. The rearrangement uses TRBV5-1 and TRBJ2-7, with TRBD2 as a possible D gene (6 bases). From germline, CDR1 is SGHRS and CDR2 YFSETQ. The CDR3 totals 14 residues. Trimming left V 4 bases short and J 8 bases short, with 19 bases between. DNA for the CDR3: TGCGCCAGCAGCATGGGACTGTCTACGGTGAAGCAGTACTTC. Translated: CASSMGLSTVKQYF.

V gene TRBV6-1 combines with J gene TRBJ2-1; D gene unclear. The ends were cut back, 6 bases at V and 9 bases at J, with 18 bases in the middle. Germline V lookup: CDR1 MNHNS, CDR2 SASEGT. The CDR3 is 14 amino acids. CDR3 sequence: CASRDALIRGEQFF. The CDR3 DNA sequence: TGTGCCAGCAGGGACGCCCTGATACGTGGTGAGCAGTTCTTC.

This clonotype was counted only a few times. The chain employs TRBV20-1 and TRBJ2-5; D might be TRBD1 (5 bases). Germline V gives CDR1 DFQATT, CDR2 SNEGSKA (reference sequence). Trimming stripped 3 bases from V and 3 bases from J, with 20 bases between. The CDR3 totals 16 residues. The CDR3 loop is CSASDVRGPPKETQYF. The CDR3 DNA follows: TGCAGTGCTAGTGATGTTAGGGGCCCTCCGAAAGAGACCCAGTACTTC.

The table lists this clonotype with many counts. J is TRBJ2-1 and V is TRBV28; 8 bases are shared with TRBD2. The CDR3 is 17 amino acids. Germline V gene sequence: CDR1 MDHEN, CDR2 SYDVKM. The V gene end was trimmed by 3 bases and the J gene end by 0 bases; junction bases not matched to a gene: 7. Here the CDR3 DNA reads TGTGCCAGCAGTTTCCCGCTCCTAGCGGGCTCCTACAATGAGCAGTTCTTC. Amino acid sequence: CASSFPLLAGSYNEQFF.

This clonotype came up a few times. This rearrangement joins TRBV24-1 to TRBJ2-1; D is perhaps TRBD2 (5 bases). CDR1 KGHDR and CDR2 SFDVKD come from the germline V gene. Trimming removed 1 base from V and 8 bases from J, with 8 bases in between. This CDR3 has 13 residues. CDR3 loop: CATSDLKGDEQFF. CDR3 DNA: TGTGCCACCAGTGATTTAAAGGGAGATGAGCAGTTCTTC.

This clonotype was picked up a small number of times. The V and J genes are TRBV30 and TRBJ2-7, with D perhaps TRBD1 or TRBD2 (5 bases each). The CDR3 sequence is 12 residues long. Germline V gives CDR1 GTSNPN, CDR2 SVGIG (reference sequence). The ends were cut back, 4 bases at V and 3 bases at J, with 10 bases in the middle. CDR3 residues: CAWTEGSYEQYF. The DNA of the CDR3 is TGTGCCTGGACCGAGGGGAGCTACGAGCAGTACTTC.

The chain uses TRBV10-3 and TRBJ2-7; no firm D call. Germline V gene sequence: CDR1 ENHRY, CDR2 SYGVKD. CDR3 length equals 14 residues. V lost 0 bases and J lost 3, with 9 bases in between. The CDR3 loop reads CAISESTGFYEQYF. The CDR3 nucleotides read TGTGCCATCAGTGAGTCTACGGGTTTCTACGAGCAGTACTTC.

V is TRBV6-2 or TRBV6-3 and J is TRBJ2-3; 7 positions match TRBD2. The V segment lost 3 bases and the J segment 8 bases; nucleotides outside the gene matches: 11. CDR3 length: 15 amino acids. The germline gives CDR1 MNHEY, CDR2 SVGEGT. In DNA form, the CDR3 reads TGTGCCAGCAGTTATGCGGGAGCGGCCGGAGTTACGCAGTATTTT. The encoded protein is CASSYAGAAGVTQYF.

This clonotype has just a few counts. The chain couples TRBV7-6 to TRBJ2-7; 11 bases match TRBD2. CDR3 size: 16 residues. With 3 bases clipped from V and 4 bases from J, the junction kept 8 bases outside the gene matches. Germline V gene lookup returns CDR1 SGHVS and CDR2 FNYEAQ. CDR3 bases: TGTGCCAGCAGCTTGGCTACTAGCGGGAGTAAGTACGAGCAGTACTTC. Translated: CASSLATSGSKYEQYF.

The chain couples TRBV4-3 to TRBJ2-1; 12 nucleotides match TRBD2. J lost 8 bases, V lost 3 bases, and 5 bases had no gene match. The CDR3 sequence is 15 residues long. Germline V gene sequence: CDR1 LGHNA, CDR2 YSLEER. In DNA, the CDR3 is TGCGCCAGCAGCCAGGGGCGACTAGCGGGAGATGAGCAGTTCTTC. Its translation is CASSQGRLAGDEQFF.

This clonotype was recorded a few times. This chain links TRBV19 with TRBJ2-7; D gene uncertain. Germline V gives CDR1 LNHDA, CDR2 SQIVND (reference sequence). The length of the CDR3 is 15 residues. Trimming took 9 bases from V and 4 from J, leaving 22 bases between them. The CDR3, as DNA: TGTGCCAGCAGTCATTCGGTCCCAGGAGATTACGAGCAGTACTTC. Amino acid sequence: CASSHSVPGDYEQYF.

This clonotype was counted a few times. This chain connects TRBV11-2 to TRBJ1-6, with D perhaps matching TRBD1 (6 bases). The germline gives CDR1 SGHAT, CDR2 FQNNGV. This CDR3 is built from 14 residues. V lost 5 bases, J lost 8 bases, and 13 bases lay in between. The CDR3 sequence: CASSMGRGHSPLHF. The DNA for the CDR3 is TGTGCCAGCAGCATGGGTCGGGGGCATTCACCCCTCCACTTT.

This rearrangement joins TRBV7-9 to TRBJ2-1; 12 positions match TRBD2. The germline gives CDR1 SEHNR, CDR2 FQNEAQ (reference sequence). This CDR3 is 14 amino acids long. V lost 5 bases to trimming and J lost 9 bases; unmatched junction nucleotides: 5. Written as DNA, the CDR3 is TGTGCCAGCAGCGTGCTAGCGGGAGGGGGTGAGCAGTTCTTC. Its translation is CASSVLAGGGEQFF. The full variable domain, in which reference TRBV7-9 and TRBJ2-1 provide the parts outside the CDR3, is DTGVSQNPRHKITKRGQNVTFRCDPISEHNRLYWYRQTLGQGPEFLTYFQNEAQLEKSRLLSDRFSAERPKGSFSTLEIQRTEQGDSAMYLCASSVLAGGGEQFFGPGTRLTVL.

This clonotype has only a few counts. This chain links TRBV9 with TRBJ2-3; 12 nucleotides line up with TRBD2. CDR1 SGDLS and CDR2 YYNGEE come from the germline V gene. J gave up 3 bases and V 0 bases, and 8 bases lay outside the gene matches. This CDR3 comprises 18 residues. CDR3 bases: TGTGCCAGCAGCGTAGCCCCACAACTAGCGGGAGGAACAGATACGCAGTATTTT. Translated, it gives CASSVAPQLAGGTDTQYF. The variable domain in full, with the rest retrieved from reference TRBV9 and TRBJ2-3, is DSGVTQTPKHLITATGQRVTLRCSPRSGDLSVYWYQQSLDQGLQFLIQYYNGEERAKGNILERFSAQQFPDLHSELNLSSLELGDSALYFCASSVAPQLAGGTDTQYFGPGTRLTVL.

V gene TRBV10-1 combines with J gene TRBJ2-1; D is possibly TRBD2 (6 bases). Germline CDR1 and CDR2: WNHNN and SYGVQD (reference sequence). The length of the CDR3 is 18 residues. The V gene lost 4 bases and the J gene lost 0 bases, with 19 bases spanning the gap. As DNA, the CDR3 is TGCGCCAGCAGTGTTCACCCGGGACTCGTTAGCTCCTACAATGAGCAGTTCTTC. Its translation: CASSVHPGLVSSYNEQFF.

The chain links TRBV6-5 to TRBJ2-1; D ambiguous. Trimming cost V 6 bases and J 6 bases, with 12 bases left between them. The germline gives CDR1 MNHEY, CDR2 SVGAGI. The CDR3 covers 13 residues. This CDR3 is CASRRLLVNEQFF. The CDR3 region has the DNA TGTGCCAGCAGGAGACTGCTAGTCAATGAGCAGTTCTTC.

This clonotype was observed a handful of times. The V and J genes are TRBV5-1 and TRBJ2-3; 9 bases are shared with TRBD2. Germline loops: CDR1 SGHRS, CDR2 YFSETQ. The V segment lost 4 bases and the J segment 3 bases; nucleotides outside the gene matches: 9. There are 16 residues in the CDR3. In DNA form, the CDR3 reads TGCGCCAGCAGCCGGATAGCGGGAGCTCGTACAGATACGCAGTATTTT. It specifies CASSRIAGARTDTQYF.

The V call is TRBV10-3, the J call TRBJ2-3, with 13 bases fitting TRBD2. The CDR3 consists of 14 residues. Losses at the gene ends were 10 bases for V and 6 bases for J; bases not matched to a gene: 7. Germline values: CDR1 ENHRY, CDR2 SYGVKD. In DNA form, the CDR3 reads TGTGCCACCCTCGGGACTAGCGGGACCGATACGCAGTATTTT. Its protein is CATLGTSGTDTQYF.

J is TRBJ1-4 and V is TRBV6-6, with D perhaps TRBD1 (5 bases). V lost 1 base to trimming and J lost 3 bases, with 15 bases between them. Germline loops: CDR1 MNHNY, CDR2 SVGAGI (reference sequence). CDR3 length equals 17 residues. The CDR3 coding sequence is TGTGCCAGCAGTTACTACCCCAGGGCAGGGTCTAATGAAAAACTGTTTTTT. It encodes CASSYYPRAGSNEKLFF.

This clonotype has only a few counts. This chain uses TRBV7-9 with TRBJ2-5; D is perhaps TRBD1 or TRBD2 (5 bases each). The length of the CDR3 is 12 residues. The V gene's germline CDR1 is SEHNR and CDR2 FQNEAQ (reference sequence). The V end was cut by 10 bases, the J end by 6 bases, with 15 bases between. In DNA form, the CDR3 reads TGTGCCACCTCCTGGGACGTTCAGACCCAGTACTTC. Protein sequence: CATSWDVQTQYF.

The CDR3 coding sequence is TGTGCCAGCAGTTTGGGGACAGACTATGGCTACACCTTC. It codes for CASSLGTDYGYTF. The rearrangement uses TRBV28 and TRBJ1-2, with 7 bases matching TRBD1. Trimming at V came to 3 bases and at J to 3 bases, leaving 1 base not matched to a gene. Germline V gene sequence: CDR1 MDHEN, CDR2 SYDVKM. There are 13 residues in the CDR3.

The chain combines TRBV2 with TRBJ1-5; D is unclear. V lost 4 bases to trimming and J lost 6 bases, with 10 bases between them. CDR3 size: 13 residues. From germline, CDR1 is SNHLY and CDR2 FYNNEI. CDR3 sequence: CASSAGNGQPQHF. The CDR3 DNA reads as TGTGCCAGCAGTGCGGGTAACGGTCAGCCCCAGCATTTT.

The rearrangement uses TRBV6-5 and TRBJ2-1; D gene unclear. Germline CDR1 reads MNHEY; CDR2 reads SVGAGI. The germline V and J ends were trimmed by 3 bases and 9 bases, with 15 bases remaining between them. This CDR3 has 14 residues. CDR3 sequence reads: CASSYEPDRGEQFF. DNA of the CDR3: TGTGCCAGCAGTTATGAACCCGACCGAGGTGAGCAGTTCTTC.

The chain recombines TRBV6-5 with TRBJ1-5, with D tentatively TRBD1 (6 bases). The germline CDR1 and CDR2 sequences are MNHEY and SVGAGI. This CDR3 region has 15 residues. Trimming stripped 5 bases from V and 0 bases from J, with 11 bases between. The CDR3 nucleotides are TGTGCCAGCAGTCTACAGGGAGATAGCAATCAGCCCCAGCATTTT. Translation: CASSLQGDSNQPQHF.